These T cell receptor beta chains were read from a single sample in a study of T cell repertoires in cytomegalovirus infection. Their cognate antigens are unknown. TCRdb redid the calling of the reads with MiXCR, one entry per CDR3 protein. The sample has hundreds of thousands of distinct CDR3 sequences, under 45% seen once. Here the sequenced sample was cultured PBMCs, taken from culture after CMV antigen stimulation. Receptors originate from a human donor in good health (CMV status not recorded). Some clones in this sample may be carry-over from other donors' samples. CDR3s include the opening cysteine and the closing phenylalanine or tryptophan. Fields, in order: V gene, clone size, D gene, J gene, CDR3 length, CDR3 protein, CDR3 DNA. D genes are given only for firm matches. Clone size is stated in some rows and not others, as once, few, many or a class when expanded.

>TRBV11-2|few|.|TRBJ2-5|11
CASSQWETQYF
TGTGCCAGCAGCCAGTGGGAGACCCAGTACTTC
>TRBV7-9|.|TRBD1|TRBJ1-6|16
CASSPSWTGNDSPLHF
TGTGCCAGCAGCCCGAGTTGGACAGGGAATGATTCACCCCTCCACTTT
>TRBV29-1|once|TRBD1|TRBJ1-2|13
CSAADRVGYGYTF
TGCAGCGCTGCGGACAGGGTCGGCTATGGCTACACCTTC
>TRBV6-6|few|TRBD1|TRBJ1-2|14
CASGRDRGREGYTF
TGTGCCAGCGGCCGGGACAGGGGGCGAGAAGGCTACACCTTC
>TRBV7-8|.|.|TRBJ1-3|16
CASSTRQRGTGNTIYF
TGTGCCAGCAGCACCCGGCAGCGGGGGACTGGAAACACCATATATTTT
>TRBV2|.|.|TRBJ2-3|14
CASDGPGVVDTQYF
TGTGCCAGCGATGGGCCGGGAGTGGTAGATACGCAGTATTTT
>TRBV27|few|.|TRBJ1-2|14
CASSPLGGNYGYTF
TGTGCCAGCAGTCCCCTCGGAGGGAACTATGGCTACACCTTC
>TRBV7-2|.|.|TRBJ1-2|17
CASSRPSGGAKSYGYTF
TGTGCCAGCAGTCGACCCTCGGGAGGGGCGAAATCCTATGGCTACACCTTC
>TRBV7-9|.|.|TRBJ1-5|12
CASSDGHQPQHF
TGTGCCAGCAGCGACGGTCATCAGCCCCAGCATTTT
>TRBV27|.|TRBD2|TRBJ2-7|15
CASSSPGLAAYEQYF
TGTGCCAGCAGTTCACCGGGACTAGCGGCCTACGAGCAGTACTTC
>TRBV7-8|few|.|TRBJ1-1|14
CASSPDSFGTEAFF
TGTGCCAGCAGCCCGGACAGCTTTGGGACTGAAGCTTTCTTT
>TRBV7-6|.|TRBD2|TRBJ2-2|16
CASSLSGLAGSGELFF
TGTGCCAGCAGCTTATCGGGACTAGCGGGGTCTGGGGAGCTGTTTTTT
>TRBV7-2|many|.|TRBJ2-2|17
CASSLVGGGLSTGELFF
TGTGCCAGCAGCTTAGTGGGGGGTGGGCTAAGCACCGGGGAGCTGTTTTTT
>TRBV12-3/TRBV12-4|.|.|TRBJ2-2|13
CASRTQVAGELFF
TGTGCCAGCAGGACCCAGGTCGCCGGGGAGCTGTTTTTT
>TRBV6-6|.|.|TRBJ1-5|18
CASSAVWADEYSNQPQHF
TGTGCCAGCAGTGCGGTATGGGCCGACGAATATAGCAATCAGCCCCAGCATTTT
>TRBV7-2|.|.|TRBJ1-5|17
CASSLAAWSVSNQPQHF
TGTGCCAGCAGCTTAGCGGCTTGGTCAGTAAGCAATCAGCCCCAGCATTTT
>TRBV4-1|.|TRBD1|TRBJ1-6|20
CASSQGFGQGDSSYNSPLHF
TGCGCCAGCAGCCAAGGATTCGGCCAGGGGGATAGCTCCTATAATTCACCCCTCCACTTT
>TRBV7-2|few|.|TRBJ2-4|14
CASSPPGAENIQYF
TGTGCCAGCAGCCCGCCGGGGGCGGAAAACATTCAGTACTTC
>TRBV12-3/TRBV12-4|.|.|TRBJ1-1|13
CASSRGALWLAFF
TGTGCCAGCAGCCGGGGGGCGCTATGGTTAGCTTTCTTT
>TRBV5-4|few|.|TRBJ2-7|15
CASSLPGQSSYEQYF
TGTGCCAGCAGCTTACCAGGGCAGAGCTCCTACGAGCAGTACTTC
>TRBV4-1|.|TRBD1|TRBJ1-3|15
CASSQDRAKGNTIYF
TGCGCCAGCAGCCAGGACAGGGCGAAGGGAAACACCATATATTTT
>TRBV6-1|few|.|TRBJ2-7|16
CASSSYGSDSSYEQYF
TGTGCCAGCAGTTCCTACGGGAGCGACAGCTCCTACGAGCAGTACTTC